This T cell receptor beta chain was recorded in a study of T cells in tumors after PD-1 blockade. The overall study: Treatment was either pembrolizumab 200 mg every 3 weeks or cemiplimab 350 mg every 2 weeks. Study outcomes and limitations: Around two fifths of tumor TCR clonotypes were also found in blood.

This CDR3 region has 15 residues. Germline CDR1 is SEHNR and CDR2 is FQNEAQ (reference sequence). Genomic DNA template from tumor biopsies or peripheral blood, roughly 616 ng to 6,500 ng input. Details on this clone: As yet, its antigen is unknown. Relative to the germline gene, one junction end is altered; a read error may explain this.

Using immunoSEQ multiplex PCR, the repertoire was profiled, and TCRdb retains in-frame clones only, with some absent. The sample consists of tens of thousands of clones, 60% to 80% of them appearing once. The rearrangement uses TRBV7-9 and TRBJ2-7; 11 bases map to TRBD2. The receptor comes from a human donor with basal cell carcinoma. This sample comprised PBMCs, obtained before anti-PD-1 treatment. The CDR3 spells CASSFAGTSGYAQYF. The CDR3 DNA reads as TGTGCCAGCAGCTTTGCCGGGACTAGCGGTTACGCGCAGTACTTC. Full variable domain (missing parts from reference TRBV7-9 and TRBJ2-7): DTGVSQNPRHKITKRGQNVTFRCDPISEHNRLYWYRQTLGQGPEFLTYFQNEAQLEKSRLLSDRFSAERPKGSFSTLEIQRTEQGDSAMYLCASSFAGTSGYAQYFGPGTRLTVT.